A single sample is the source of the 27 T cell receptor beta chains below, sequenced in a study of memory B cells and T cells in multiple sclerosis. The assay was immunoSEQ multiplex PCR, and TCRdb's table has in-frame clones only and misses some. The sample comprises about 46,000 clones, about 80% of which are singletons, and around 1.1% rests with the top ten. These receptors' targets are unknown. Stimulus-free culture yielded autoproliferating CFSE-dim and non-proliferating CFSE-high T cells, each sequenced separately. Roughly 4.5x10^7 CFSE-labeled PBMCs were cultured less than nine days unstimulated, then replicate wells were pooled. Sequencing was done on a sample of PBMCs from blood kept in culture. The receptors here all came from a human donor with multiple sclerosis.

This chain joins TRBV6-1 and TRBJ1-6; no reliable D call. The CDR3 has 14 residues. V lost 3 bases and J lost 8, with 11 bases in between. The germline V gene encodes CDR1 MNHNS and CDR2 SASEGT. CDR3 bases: TGTGCCAGCAGTGAGCAGCCCGAGGATTCACCCCTCCACTTT. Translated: CASSEQPEDSPLHF.

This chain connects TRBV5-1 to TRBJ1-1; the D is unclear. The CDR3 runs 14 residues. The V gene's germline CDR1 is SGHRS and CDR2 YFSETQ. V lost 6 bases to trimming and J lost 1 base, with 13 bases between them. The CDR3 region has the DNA TGCGCCAGCACCCTCACTTTAGGGAACACTGAAGCTTTCTTT. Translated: CASTLTLGNTEAFF.

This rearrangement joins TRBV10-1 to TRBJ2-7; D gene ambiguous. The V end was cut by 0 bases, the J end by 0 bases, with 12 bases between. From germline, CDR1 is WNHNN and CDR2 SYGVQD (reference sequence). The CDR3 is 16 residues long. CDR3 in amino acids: CASSESGSMSSYEQYF. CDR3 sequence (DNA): TGCGCCAGCAGTGAGTCTGGCAGCATGAGCTCCTACGAGCAGTACTTC.

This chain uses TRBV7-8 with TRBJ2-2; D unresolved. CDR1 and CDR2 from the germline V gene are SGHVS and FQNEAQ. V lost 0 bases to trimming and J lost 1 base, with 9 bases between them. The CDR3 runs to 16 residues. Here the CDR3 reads CASSLATQRNTGELFF. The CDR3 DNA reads TGTGCCAGCAGCTTAGCGACGCAGAGGAACACCGGGGAGCTGTTTTTT.

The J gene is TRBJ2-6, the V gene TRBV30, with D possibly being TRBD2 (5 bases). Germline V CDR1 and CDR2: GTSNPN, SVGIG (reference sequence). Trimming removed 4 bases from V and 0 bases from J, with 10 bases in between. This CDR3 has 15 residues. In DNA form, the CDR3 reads TGTGCCTGGAAGGTCGGGAACTCTGGGGCCAACGTCCTGACTTTC. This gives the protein CAWKVGNSGANVLTF. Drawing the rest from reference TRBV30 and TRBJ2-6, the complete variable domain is SQTIHQWPATLVQPVGSPLSLECTVEGTSNPNLYWYRQAAGRGLQLLFYSVGIGQISSEVPQNLSASRPQDRQFILSSKKLLLSDSGFYLCAWKVGNSGANVLTFGAGSRLTVL.

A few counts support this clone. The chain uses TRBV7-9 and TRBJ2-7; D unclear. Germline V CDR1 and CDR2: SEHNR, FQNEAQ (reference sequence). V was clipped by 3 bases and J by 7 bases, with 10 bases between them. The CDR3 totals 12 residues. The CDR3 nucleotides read TGTGCCAGCAGCTTCCCGTCTACGGAGCAGTACTTC. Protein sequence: CASSFPSTEQYF. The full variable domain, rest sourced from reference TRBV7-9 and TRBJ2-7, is DTGVSQNPRHKITKRGQNVTFRCDPISEHNRLYWYRQTLGQGPEFLTYFQNEAQLEKSRLLSDRFSAERPKGSFSTLEIQRTEQGDSAMYLCASSFPSTEQYFGPGTRLTVT.

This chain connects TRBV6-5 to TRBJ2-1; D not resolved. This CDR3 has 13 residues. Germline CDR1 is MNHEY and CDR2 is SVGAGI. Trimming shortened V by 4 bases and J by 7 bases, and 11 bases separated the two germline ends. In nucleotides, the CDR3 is TGTGCCAGCAGTTCTCCCTTGCATAATGAGCAGTTCTTC. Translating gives CASSSPLHNEQFF.

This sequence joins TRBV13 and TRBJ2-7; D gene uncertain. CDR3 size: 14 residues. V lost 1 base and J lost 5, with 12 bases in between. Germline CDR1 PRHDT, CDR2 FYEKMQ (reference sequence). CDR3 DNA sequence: TGTGCCAGCAGCTTAGCGGGCTGGGGAAACGAGCAGTACTTC. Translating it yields CASSLAGWGNEQYF.

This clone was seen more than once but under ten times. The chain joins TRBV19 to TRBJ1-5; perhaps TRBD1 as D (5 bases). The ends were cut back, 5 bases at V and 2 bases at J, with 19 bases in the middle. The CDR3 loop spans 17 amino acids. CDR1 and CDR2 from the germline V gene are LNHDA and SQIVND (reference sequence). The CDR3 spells CASSLSSDRGRNQPQHF. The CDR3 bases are TGTGCCAGTAGTCTGAGTAGTGACAGAGGACGCAATCAGCCCCAGCATTTT.

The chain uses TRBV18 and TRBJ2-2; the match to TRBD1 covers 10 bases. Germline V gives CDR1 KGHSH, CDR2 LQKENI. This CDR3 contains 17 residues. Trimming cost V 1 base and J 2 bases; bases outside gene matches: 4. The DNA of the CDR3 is TGTGCCAGCTCACCACGGGGACAGGGGCGAAACACCGGGGAGCTGTTTTTT. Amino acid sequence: CASSPRGQGRNTGELFF.

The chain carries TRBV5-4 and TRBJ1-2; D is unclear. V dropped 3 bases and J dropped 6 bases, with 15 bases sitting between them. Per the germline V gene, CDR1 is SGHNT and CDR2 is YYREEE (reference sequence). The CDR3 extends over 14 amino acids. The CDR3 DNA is TGTGCCAGCAGCTCCACCGGACCTCGGGATGGCTACACCTTC. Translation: CASSSTGPRDGYTF.

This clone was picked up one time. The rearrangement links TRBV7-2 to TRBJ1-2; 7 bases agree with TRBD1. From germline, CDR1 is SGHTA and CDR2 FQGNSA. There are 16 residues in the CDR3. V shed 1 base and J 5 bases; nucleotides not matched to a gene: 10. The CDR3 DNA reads TGTGCCAGCAGCTTAGGTAGAGGGACAGAGACTTATGGCTACACCTTC. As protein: CASSLGRGTETYGYTF. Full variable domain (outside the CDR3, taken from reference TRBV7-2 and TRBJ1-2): GAGVSQSPSNKVTEKGKDVELRCDPISGHTALYWYRQSLGQGLEFLIYFQGNSAPDKSGLPSDRFSAERTGGSVSTLTIQRTQQEDSAVYLCASSLGRGTETYGYTFGSGTRLTVV.

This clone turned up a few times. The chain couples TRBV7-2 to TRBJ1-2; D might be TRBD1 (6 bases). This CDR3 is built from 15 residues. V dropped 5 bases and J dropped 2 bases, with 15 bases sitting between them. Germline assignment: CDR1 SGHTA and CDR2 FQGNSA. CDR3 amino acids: CASSQGVGGNYGYTF. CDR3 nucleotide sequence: TGTGCCAGCAGCCAAGGGGTAGGGGGGAACTATGGCTACACCTTC.

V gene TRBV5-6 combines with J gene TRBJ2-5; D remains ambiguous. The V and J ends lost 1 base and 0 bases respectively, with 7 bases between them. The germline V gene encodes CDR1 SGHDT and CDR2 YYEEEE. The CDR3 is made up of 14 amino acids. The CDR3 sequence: CASSLLRHQETQYF. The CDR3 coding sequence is TGTGCCAGCAGCTTGCTACGTCACCAAGAGACCCAGTACTTC.

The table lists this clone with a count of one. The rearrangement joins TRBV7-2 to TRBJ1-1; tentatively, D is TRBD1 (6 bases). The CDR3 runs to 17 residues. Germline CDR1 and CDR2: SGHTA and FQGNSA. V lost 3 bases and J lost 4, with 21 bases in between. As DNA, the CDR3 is TGTGCCAGCAGCTTTCCCCGACAGGCCAGGGTAGTCACTGAAGCTTTCTTT. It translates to CASSFPRQARVVTEAFF.

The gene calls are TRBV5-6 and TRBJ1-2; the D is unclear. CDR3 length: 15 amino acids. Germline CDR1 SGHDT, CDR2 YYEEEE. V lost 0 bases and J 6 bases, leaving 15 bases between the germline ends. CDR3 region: CASSLDRRTIHGYTF. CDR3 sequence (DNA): TGTGCCAGCAGCTTGGATAGGCGGACGATCCATGGCTACACCTTC.

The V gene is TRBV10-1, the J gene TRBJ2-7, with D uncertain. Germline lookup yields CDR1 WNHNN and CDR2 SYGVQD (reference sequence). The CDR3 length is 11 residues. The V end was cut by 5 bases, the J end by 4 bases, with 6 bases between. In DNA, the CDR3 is TGCGCCAGCAGTACCGGTTACGAGCAGTACTTC. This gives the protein CASSTGYEQYF.

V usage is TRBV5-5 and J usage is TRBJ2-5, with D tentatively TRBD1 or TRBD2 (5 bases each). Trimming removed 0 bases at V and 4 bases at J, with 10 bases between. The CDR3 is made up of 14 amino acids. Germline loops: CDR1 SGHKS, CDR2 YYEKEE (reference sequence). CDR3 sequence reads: CASSLGVGVETQYF. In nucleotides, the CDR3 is TGTGCCAGCAGCTTGGGAGTGGGGGTAGAGACCCAGTACTTC.

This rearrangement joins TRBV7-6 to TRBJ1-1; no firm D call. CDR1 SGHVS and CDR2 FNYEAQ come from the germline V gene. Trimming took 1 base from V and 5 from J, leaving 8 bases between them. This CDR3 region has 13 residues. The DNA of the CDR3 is TGTGCCAGCAGCTTAGGAGGAGTAACTGAAGCTTTCTTT. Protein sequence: CASSLGGVTEAFF.

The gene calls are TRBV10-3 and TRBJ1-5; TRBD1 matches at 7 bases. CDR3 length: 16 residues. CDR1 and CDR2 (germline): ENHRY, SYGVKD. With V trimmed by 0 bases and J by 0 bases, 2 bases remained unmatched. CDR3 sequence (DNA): TGTGCCATCAGTGAGTCACAGGGGCATAGCAATCAGCCCCAGCATTTT. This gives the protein CAISESQGHSNQPQHF.

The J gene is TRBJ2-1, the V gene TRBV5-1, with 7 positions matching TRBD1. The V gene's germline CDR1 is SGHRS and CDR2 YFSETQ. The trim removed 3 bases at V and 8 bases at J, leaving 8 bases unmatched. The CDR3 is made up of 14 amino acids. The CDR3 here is CASSWTGMGDEQFF. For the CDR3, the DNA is TGCGCCAGCAGCTGGACAGGAATGGGGGATGAGCAGTTCTTC. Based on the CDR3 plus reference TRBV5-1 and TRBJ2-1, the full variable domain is KAGVTQTPRYLIKTRGQQVTLSCSPISGHRSVSWYQQTPGQGLQFLFEYFSETQRNKGNFPGRFSGRQFSNSRSEMNVSTLELGDSALYLCASSWTGMGDEQFFGPGTRLTVL.

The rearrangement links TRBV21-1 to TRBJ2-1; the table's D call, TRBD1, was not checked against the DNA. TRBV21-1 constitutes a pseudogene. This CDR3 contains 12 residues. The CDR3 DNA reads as TGTGCCAGCAGCAGTGTACAGAACTTGCGGTTCTTC. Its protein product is CASSSVQNLRFF.

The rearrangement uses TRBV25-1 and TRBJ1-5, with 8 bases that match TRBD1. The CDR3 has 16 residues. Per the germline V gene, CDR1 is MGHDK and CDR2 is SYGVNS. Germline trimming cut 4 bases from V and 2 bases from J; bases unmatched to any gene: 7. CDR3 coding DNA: TGTGCCAGCAGTGCCGGACAGGGTCAAGGCAATCAGCCCCAGCATTTT. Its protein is CASSAGQGQGNQPQHF.

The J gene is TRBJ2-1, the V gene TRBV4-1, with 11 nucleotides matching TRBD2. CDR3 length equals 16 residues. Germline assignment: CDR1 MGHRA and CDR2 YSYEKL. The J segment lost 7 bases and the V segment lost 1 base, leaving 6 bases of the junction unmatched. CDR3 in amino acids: CASSQGSGGALNEQFF. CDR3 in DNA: TGCGCCAGCAGCCAAGGTAGCGGGGGGGCATTGAATGAGCAGTTCTTC.

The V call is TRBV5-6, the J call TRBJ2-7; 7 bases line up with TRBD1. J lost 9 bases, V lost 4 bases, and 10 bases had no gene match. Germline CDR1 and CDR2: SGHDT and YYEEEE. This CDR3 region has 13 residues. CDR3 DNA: TGTGCCAGCAGCAAGACAGGGACGTTGGCGCAGTACTTC. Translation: CASSKTGTLAQYF.

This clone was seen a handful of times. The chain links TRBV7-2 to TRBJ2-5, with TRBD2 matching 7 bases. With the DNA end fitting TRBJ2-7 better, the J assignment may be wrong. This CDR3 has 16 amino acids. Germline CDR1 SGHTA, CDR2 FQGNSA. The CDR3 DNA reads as TGTGCCAGCAGCTACCCCTTGGGGGGGAGCTCCTACGAGCAGTACTTC. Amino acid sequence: CASSYPLGGSSYEQYF.

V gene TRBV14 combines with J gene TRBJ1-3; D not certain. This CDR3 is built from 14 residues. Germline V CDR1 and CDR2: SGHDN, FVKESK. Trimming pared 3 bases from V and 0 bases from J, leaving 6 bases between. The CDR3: CASSQQASGNTIYF. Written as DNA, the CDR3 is TGTGCCAGCAGCCAGCAAGCCTCTGGAAACACCATATATTTT.